The entry below gives a single T cell receptor (beta chain) sequence along with its context. Its antigen is unidentified. Trimming removed 3 bases at V and 7 bases at J, with 9 bases between. The CDR3 length is 12 residues. CDR1 SNHLY and CDR2 FYNNEI come from the germline V gene. These data originate in a study of cytomegalovirus exposure and HLA in healthy donors. Study-wide results and limits: Information on immune exposure was restricted to one variable (CMV serostatus). In a later analysis, V- and J-gene trimming of beta chains associated with a DCLRE1C missense variant, replicated independently.

The PCR used 60 Vbeta and 13 Jbeta primers. Method: immunoSEQ multiplex PCR; TCRdb's copy keeps in-frame clones and lacks some. Here the sample spans under 200,000 clones, 80% to 85% being singletons. Likely unrecorded immune exposures existed in these nominally healthy donors. This rearrangement joins TRBV2 to TRBJ1-2; D might be TRBD1 (5 bases). The clonotype originates from a woman younger than 35 in good health and CMV-seronegative. Sequencing input: PBMCs. CDR3 region: CASSENRPGYTF. The CDR3 DNA sequence: TGTGCCAGCAGTGAGAACAGGCCTGGCTACACCTTC. The whole variable domain, filled in from reference TRBV2 and TRBJ1-2, reads EPEVTQTPSHQVTQMGQEVILRCVPISNHLYFYWYRQILGQKVEFLVSFYNNEISEKSEIFDDQFSVERPDGSNFTLKIRSTKLEDSAMYFCASSENRPGYTFGSGTRLTVV.